Below are 22 T cell receptor beta chains sequenced from a single sample in a study of control samples from healthy donors and cancer patients (dated by TCRdb to 2020 to 2021). Library preparation used the immunoSEQ multiplex PCR assay. What TCRdb holds here is the immuneACCESS table cut down to in-frame rearrangements. Part of the clones is not present; checked against another copy, under half of the missing clones reflect an unresolved V gene, and the others are unexplained. This sample has approximately 9,900 clones in its table, and 90% to 95% of those were observed once. The biggest ten clones account for less than 20% of the sample. Sequencing used PBMCs. These TCRs come from a man between 60 and 75 years old with colorectal cancer.

The rearrangement joins TRBV4-2 to TRBJ2-1; no reliable D call. V was clipped by 2 bases and J by 10 bases, with 6 bases between them. The CDR3 has 11 amino acids. Germline V gene data show CDR1 as LGHNA and CDR2 as YNFKEQ. CDR3 sequence: CASSQTGEQFF. For the CDR3, the DNA is TGTGCCAGCAGCCAAACCGGGGAGCAGTTCTTC.

The rearrangement links TRBV7-2 to TRBJ1-3; D is ambiguous. Germline values: CDR1 SGHTA, CDR2 FQGNSA. V dropped 1 base and J dropped 6 bases, with 13 bases sitting between them. The CDR3 consists of 15 residues. The chain's CDR3 is CASSLESGRQNTIYF. The CDR3 region has the DNA TGTGCCAGCAGCTTAGAGTCGGGGAGGCAAAACACCATATATTTT.

The chain combines TRBV28 with TRBJ1-3; unclear D gene. CDR1 and CDR2 (germline): MDHEN, SYDVKM. The CDR3 covers 16 residues. V gave up 4 bases and J gave up 7 bases, with 20 bases separating them. CDR3 region: CASSSVQLYRPNTIYF. The CDR3 nucleotides are TGTGCCAGCAGTTCGGTACAGCTTTATCGTCCGAACACCATATATTTT.

This clone occurred a few times. This specimen includes other DNA sequences encoding the same CDR3. This chain joins TRBV30 and TRBJ2-7; TRBD1 matches 7 bases. V shed 3 bases, J shed 7 bases, and the junction held 6 bases outside the gene matches. The CDR3 totals 12 residues. Germline V gene sequence: CDR1 GTSNPN, CDR2 SVGIG (reference sequence). The CDR3 protein is CAWSPLTGEQYF. The CDR3 coding sequence is TGTGCCTGGAGCCCGTTGACAGGGGAGCAGTACTTC. Filled out from reference TRBV30 and TRBJ2-7, the complete variable domain reads SQTIHQWPATLVQPVGSPLSLECTVEGTSNPNLYWYRQAAGRGLQLLFYSVGIGQISSEVPQNLSASRPQDRQFILSSKKLLLSDSGFYLCAWSPLTGEQYFGPGTRLTVT.

This clone has only a few counts. The rearrangement uses TRBV7-3 and TRBJ2-3; TRBD2 matches at 14 bases. V was pared by 5 bases and J by 5 bases, with 3 bases of the junction left unmatched. There are 15 residues in the CDR3. Germline V gene data show CDR1 as SGHTA and CDR2 as FQGTGA. This chain's CDR3 is CASSRLAGGEDTQYF. CDR3 nucleotides: TGTGCCAGCAGCCGACTAGCGGGGGGGGAAGATACGCAGTATTTT.

This clone was counted a few times. V gene TRBV10-3 combines with J gene TRBJ1-1; the D is unclear. V was cut by 3 bases and J by 9 bases, with 11 bases left in between. CDR3 size: 12 residues. Germline V CDR1 and CDR2: ENHRY, SYGVKD. CDR3 region: CAISDWWGKAFF. The CDR3 nucleotides read TGTGCCATCAGTGACTGGTGGGGAAAAGCTTTCTTT.

This clone has a single count. The V gene is TRBV9, the J gene TRBJ1-2; no definite D call. This CDR3 contains 13 residues. V was shortened by 3 bases and J by 4 bases, with 10 bases between the two germline ends. Germline V lookup: CDR1 SGDLS, CDR2 YYNGEE. CDR3 in DNA: TGTGCCAGCAGCGAGACAACTTCCTATGGCTACACCTTC. It codes for CASSETTSYGYTF.

The chain has TRBV4-2 and TRBJ1-4, with TRBD1 matching 7 bases. V gave up 2 bases and J gave up 7 bases; unmatched junction bases: 7. Germline V gives CDR1 LGHNA, CDR2 YNFKEQ. CDR3 length: 15 amino acids. For the CDR3, the DNA is TGTGCCAGCAGCCAACCCCAGGGGGGGGGTGAAAAACTGTTTTTT. Amino acid sequence: CASSQPQGGGEKLFF.

The rearrangement uses TRBV9 and TRBJ1-2, with D tentatively TRBD1 (6 bases). Germline-derived CDR1 and CDR2 are SGDLS and YYNGEE. The CDR3 has 14 amino acids. V was cut by 0 bases and J by 7 bases, with 13 bases left in between. CDR3 nucleotides: TGTGCCAGCAGCGTAGAACAGGGTCGGGGTGGCTACACCTTC. Translation: CASSVEQGRGGYTF.

The V gene is TRBV9, the J gene TRBJ2-3; TRBD1 or TRBD2 may be the D gene (6 bases each). CDR1 is SGDLS, CDR2 YYNGEE, per germline. V lost 0 bases, J lost 4 bases, and 9 bases lay in between. This CDR3 has 14 amino acids. CDR3 nucleotides: TGTGCCAGCAGCGTAGGTGGGGGGCCAGATACGCAGTATTTT. Amino acid sequence: CASSVGGGPDTQYF.

The V and J genes are TRBV2 and TRBJ1-1; 8 bases line up with TRBD1. CDR1 and CDR2 (germline): SNHLY, FYNNEI. The length of the CDR3 is 14 residues. V shed 7 bases and J 4 bases; nucleotides not matched to a gene: 8. The CDR3 reads CASNPGQGPTEAFF. For the CDR3, the DNA is TGTGCCAGCAACCCCGGACAGGGCCCCACTGAAGCTTTCTTT. Variable domain in full (rest from reference TRBV2 and TRBJ1-1): EPEVTQTPSHQVTQMGQEVILRCVPISNHLYFYWYRQILGQKVEFLVSFYNNEISEKSEIFDDQFSVERPDGSNFTLKIRSTKLEDSAMYFCASNPGQGPTEAFFGQGTRLTVV.

The chain is built from TRBV24-1 and TRBJ2-1; TRBD2 matches at 16 bases. Germline CDR1 reads KGHDR; CDR2 reads SFDVKD. The CDR3 length is 18 residues. The V segment lost 4 bases and the J segment 10 bases; nucleotides outside the gene matches: 12. CDR3: CATSDSHGTSGGAFEQFF. The CDR3 nucleotides read TGTGCCACCAGTGACAGCCACGGGACTAGCGGGGGGGCCTTCGAGCAGTTCTTC.

The chain has TRBV7-2 and TRBJ1-2; 8 bases align to TRBD1. Germline CDR1 is SGHTA and CDR2 is FQGNSA. V lost 7 bases and J lost 2; bases outside the gene matches: 3. CDR3 length: 13 residues. The CDR3 DNA sequence: TGTGCCAGCACGTGGACAGGGAACTATGGCTACACCTTC. Protein product: CASTWTGNYGYTF. The whole variable domain, remainder taken from reference TRBV7-2 and TRBJ1-2, is GAGVSQSPSNKVTEKGKDVELRCDPISGHTALYWYRQSLGQGLEFLIYFQGNSAPDKSGLPSDRFSAERTGGSVSTLTIQRTQQEDSAVYLCASTWTGNYGYTFGSGTRLTVV.

The V call is TRBV9, the J call TRBJ2-5, with 7 bases aligning to TRBD1. The CDR3 loop spans 14 amino acids. Germline V lookup: CDR1 SGDLS, CDR2 YYNGEE. Losses at the gene ends were 2 bases for V and 2 bases for J; bases not matched to a gene: 3. The CDR3 protein is CASSVDRDQETQYF. The CDR3 region has the DNA TGTGCCAGCAGCGTTGACAGGGATCAAGAGACCCAGTACTTC.

The chain joins TRBV3-1 (or the pseudogene TRBV3-2) to TRBJ1-4; D perhaps matches TRBD1 (5 bases). Trimming left V 1 base short and J 2 bases short, with 20 bases between. This CDR3 is 19 amino acids long. Germline V lookup: CDR1 LGHDT, CDR2 YNNKEL (reference sequence). The CDR3 nucleotides are TGTGCCAGCAGCCAAGTGACGTTTTCGGGGGAATGCACTAATGAAAAACTGTTTTTT. Its translation is CASSQVTFSGECTNEKLFF.

The chain combines TRBV7-3 with TRBJ2-1; 7 bases line up with TRBD2. V shed 3 bases and J 2 bases; nucleotides not matched to a gene: 4. The CDR3 has 15 residues. CDR1 is SGHTA and CDR2 is FQGTGA in the germline V gene. CDR3: CASSFGRGAYNEQFF. In DNA form, the CDR3 reads TGTGCCAGCAGCTTCGGACGGGGGGCCTACAATGAGCAGTTCTTC. Complete variable domain (other parts from reference TRBV7-3 and TRBJ2-1): GAGVSQTPSNKVTEKGKYVELRCDPISGHTALYWYRQSLGQGPEFLIYFQGTGAADDSGLPNDRFFAVRPEGSVSTLKIQRTERGDSAVYLCASSFGRGAYNEQFFGPGTRLTVL.

In its sample, this clone was seen once. The chain joins TRBV7-2 to TRBJ1-2; D perhaps matches TRBD1 (5 bases). This CDR3 is built from 15 residues. V was clipped by 1 base and J by 4 bases, with 13 bases between them. Per germline, CDR1 SGHTA and CDR2 FQGNSA. As DNA, the CDR3 is TGTGCCAGCAGCTTAGGGCAGGGCCCGGGCTATGGCTACACCTTC. Translated: CASSLGQGPGYGYTF.

The chain uses TRBV28 and TRBJ2-2; 8 nucleotides align to TRBD2. V was clipped by 6 bases and J by 0 bases; unmatched bases: 6. Looked up from germline, CDR1 is MDHEN and CDR2 is SYDVKM. CDR3 length: 16 residues. The CDR3 DNA reads as TGTGCCAGCAGAGATAGCGGGGTTACGAACACCGGGGAGCTGTTTTTT. Translated, it gives CASRDSGVTNTGELFF.

This sequence joins TRBV27 and TRBJ2-7, with 8 bases that match TRBD2. Trimming removed 5 bases from V and 8 bases from J; junction bases left unmatched: 14. This CDR3 has 15 amino acids. Germline V gene sequence: CDR1 MNHEY, CDR2 SMNVEV (reference sequence). CDR3 sequence: CASSPSRGGGSQQYF. The CDR3 DNA is TGTGCCAGCAGTCCCTCTCGGGGGGGAGGTAGTCAGCAGTACTTC.

V is TRBV4-2 and J is TRBJ2-7; perhaps TRBD1 as D (5 bases). This CDR3 has 14 amino acids. Trimming cost V 1 base and J 1 base, with 8 bases left between them. Germline V lookup: CDR1 LGHNA, CDR2 YNFKEQ. The CDR3 bases are TGTGCCAGCAGCCAAGCAGACAGATCCTACGAGCAGTACTTC. It codes for CASSQADRSYEQYF.

The CDR3 loop reads CASSESRLAANTGELFF. CDR3 DNA sequence: TGCGCCAGCAGTGAGTCAAGACTAGCCGCGAACACCGGGGAGCTGTTTTTT. V usage is TRBV10-1 and J usage is TRBJ2-2, with 7 bases identical to TRBD2. The trim removed 0 bases at V and 0 bases at J, leaving 4 bases unmatched. This CDR3 is built from 17 residues. Germline V gene sequence: CDR1 WNHNN, CDR2 SYGVQD (reference sequence).

The J gene is TRBJ1-6, the V gene TRBV7-2; D is possibly TRBD1 (6 bases). From germline, CDR1 is SGHTA and CDR2 FQGNSA. The CDR3 extends over 15 amino acids. The V gene lost 0 bases and the J gene lost 7 bases, with 10 bases spanning the gap. The CDR3 nucleotides are TGTGCCAGCAGCTTAGCCGGACAGACCAATTCACCCCTCCACTTT. It codes for CASSLAGQTNSPLHF.